This T cell receptor (beta chain) derives from a study of T cell responses to AZD1222 COVID-19 vaccine. Study findings and constraints: Repertoire sampling was restricted to post-peak T cell response timepoints. Seropositive status at baseline applied to only five or six AZD1222 recipients. Across spike, vaccine-associated CD4 TCRs were found, dominant at 160-218 and 743-854. Compared with day 0, the breadth and depth of the Spike-specific TCR repertoire rose significantly after two doses of AZD1222.

With respect to this clone: Antigen unknown.

Libraries were prepared by immunoSEQ multiplex PCR; TCRdb keeps only in-frame clonotypes and omits some of them. Of roughly 67,000 clones in the sample, about nine tenths were seen once. The TCR sequence derives from an adult who received the AZD1222 COVID-19 vaccine. This specimen was peripheral blood, taken 28 days after the second AZD1222 dose.

The DNA of the CDR3 is TGTGCCAGCCAGGGGGGGCCGGAATTCTACGAGCAGTACTTC. It codes for CASQGGPEFYEQYF. The V gene is TRBV28, the J gene TRBJ2-7, with D possibly being TRBD1 or TRBD2 (7 bases each). Germline V lookup: CDR1 MDHEN, CDR2 SYDVKM. This CDR3 has 14 residues. Between the trimmed V and J ends, which lost 8 bases and 3 bases, there was a span of 17 bases.